This is a list of T cell receptor beta chains from one sample in a study of Ad26.COV2.S vaccination and SARS-CoV-2 variants. Assay: immunoSEQ multiplex PCR; the TCRdb copy retains only in-frame clones and omits some. The sample yields 350,000 to 500,000 clones, around 90% seen once. The source was peripheral blood, collected in a trial of Ad26.COV2.S vaccine versus placebo. The receptors were sampled from a person aged 18 to 65 who received the Ad26.COV2.S COVID-19 vaccine or a placebo. The conserved cysteine and the conserved F or W are not part of the CDR3 here.

CDR3: ASENISGNTIY
V: TRBV7-9
J: TRBJ1-3

CDR3: ASSPGSSYNEQF
V: TRBV27
J: TRBJ2-1

CDR3: ASSLNADEANYGYT
V: TRBV7-8
J: TRBJ1-2

CDR3: ASRRPGLAHYEQY
V: TRBV2
J: TRBJ2-7

CDR3: ASSPGGSGIIQYNEQF
V: TRBV14
J: TRBJ2-1

CDR3: ASSLATGEVETQY
V: TRBV11-1
J: TRBJ2-5

CDR3: ASSHGSRGNYEQY
V: TRBV7-3
J: TRBJ2-7

CDR3: ASSLGPRGRSTNEQF
V: TRBV7-9
J: TRBJ2-1

CDR3: ASSVVGAGTSGKDTQY
V: TRBV9
J: TRBJ2-3

CDR3: ASTDRGGYEQY
V: TRBV7-9
J: TRBJ2-7

CDR3: AWSVGTLAGELF
V: TRBV30
J: TRBJ2-2

CDR3: ASSLEGGYTDTQY
V: TRBV7-2
J: TRBJ2-3

CDR3: SVQDSRDSPLH
V: TRBV29-1
J: TRBJ1-6

CDR3: ASIWTSGTQETQY
V: TRBV2
J: TRBJ2-5

CDR3: ASSQGTTLGQF
V: TRBV3-1/TRBV3-2
J: TRBJ2-1

CDR3: ASSLGGRYEQY
V: TRBV7-2
J: TRBJ2-7

CDR3: ASSLRGFRLANYNEQF
V: TRBV7-8
J: TRBJ2-1

CDR3: ASSPSRIRDTGELF
V: TRBV4-2
J: TRBJ2-2

CDR3: ASRLNSGKLF
V: TRBV28
J: TRBJ1-4

CDR3: ASSVEGQPNEKLF
V: TRBV9
J: TRBJ1-4

CDR3: SASPNRGNQPQH
V: TRBV20-1
J: TRBJ1-5

CDR3: ASSFGANEQF
V: TRBV27
J: TRBJ2-1

CDR3: ASSSKLGQARTEAF
V: TRBV19
J: TRBJ1-1

CDR3: ASSPQGSTDTQY
V: TRBV18
J: TRBJ2-3

CDR3: ASSLYPGNPSGANVLT
V: TRBV27
J: TRBJ2-6

CDR3: ASSPSRTGGGSTDTQY
V: TRBV19
J: TRBJ2-3

CDR3: ASSEQQGLGEQY
V: TRBV6-1
J: TRBJ2-7

CDR3: ASSSQWTITSGTSYNEQF
V: TRBV13
J: TRBJ2-1

CDR3: ASSLGFGGNTYEQY
V: TRBV5-6
J: TRBJ2-7

CDR3: SAGLAAEAQY
V: TRBV29-1
J: TRBJ2-5

CDR3: ASSYVSSQGLH
V: TRBV6-6
J: TRBJ1-6

CDR3: ASSLGVGGENNEQF
V: TRBV5-1
J: TRBJ2-1

CDR3: ASRPGTGELF
V: TRBV7-2
J: TRBJ2-2

CDR3: ASSFNPGHYTGELF
V: TRBV6-5
J: TRBJ2-2

CDR3: ASLGLAGVGSNTGELF
V: TRBV2
J: TRBJ2-2

CDR3: ASSLPTITDTQY
V: TRBV5-1
J: TRBJ2-3

CDR3: ASSILPAEGPQH
V: TRBV19
J: TRBJ1-5

CDR3: ASSLGRGQGNYGYT
V: TRBV9
J: TRBJ1-2

CDR3: ASSLLAGETQY
V: TRBV7-9
J: TRBJ2-5

CDR3: ASFPIGPSRNYGYT
V: TRBV28
J: TRBJ1-2

CDR3: ASSQAPHQETQY
V: TRBV4-2
J: TRBJ2-5

CDR3: ASTRQSASGQPQH
V: TRBV2
J: TRBJ1-5

CDR3: ASSLAFRSDREGYEQY
V: TRBV7-6
J: TRBJ2-7

CDR3: ASSPPGRGVADTQY
V: TRBV7-2
J: TRBJ2-3

CDR3: ASSLGHQGAAYNEQF
V: TRBV7-9
J: TRBJ2-1

CDR3: ASSQEGGHLAKNIQY
V: TRBV14
J: TRBJ2-4

CDR3: ASRLKDRGYTGELF
V: TRBV11-2
J: TRBJ2-2

CDR3: ASSPPGGRRF
V: TRBV18
J: TRBJ2-1

CDR3: ATRGMGETQY
V: TRBV24-1
J: TRBJ2-5

CDR3: ASSITTSLLQYGYT
V: TRBV19
J: TRBJ1-2

CDR3: ASSSPQDLHQEQF
V: TRBV7-9
J: TRBJ2-1

CDR3: ASTIGDRGKSSYEQY
V: TRBV14
J: TRBJ2-7

CDR3: ASGDISNQPQH
V: TRBV10-2
J: TRBJ1-5

CDR3: ASSPGLAGEIYTGELF
V: TRBV9
J: TRBJ2-2

CDR3: ATSATGGLETQY
V: TRBV24-1
J: TRBJ2-5

CDR3: ASSDWGSGANVLT
V: TRBV2
J: TRBJ2-6

CDR3: ASSFRPYEQY
V: TRBV7-9
J: TRBJ2-7

CDR3: ASSPRQGRNNEQF
V: TRBV7-8
J: TRBJ2-1

CDR3: ASSQGRASNQPQH
V: TRBV3-1/TRBV3-2
J: TRBJ1-5